The TCR beta chain described here comes from a study of OX40 agonist ivuxolimab in advanced cancers. About the study: Across the patients, intravenous ivuxolimab was delivered every 2 weeks at 0.01 to 10 mg/kg. Patients with prior anti-PD-1, anti-PD-L1 or anti-CTLA-4 therapy were eligible; approximately 40% had some.

This CDR3 has 15 amino acids. V was clipped by 3 bases and J by 6 bases, with 16 bases between them. Looked up from germline, CDR1 is LGHNA and CDR2 is YSLEER. Exclusion applied to patients with autoimmune disease history or systemic immunosuppression. Clones were read by immunoSEQ multiplex PCR, and TCRdb kept only the in-frame ones, dropping some. Among 45,000 to 55,000 clones, about 86% were seen once, and the ten largest hold approximately 1.6%. This receptor was taken from an adult with an advanced solid tumor such as melanoma, head and neck, liver or kidney cancer. V is TRBV4-3 and J is TRBJ2-3; tentatively, D is TRBD1 or TRBD2 (5 bases each). The sample was CD4+ or CD8+ T cells sorted from blood, taken in a trial of the OX40 agonist ivuxolimab. The CDR3 DNA is TGCGCCAGCAGCCAGGGGCTCGGGATTTCTGATACGCAGTATTTT. Translating gives CASSQGLGISDTQYF.